A single sample is the source of the 11 T cell receptor beta chains below, sequenced in a study of blood T cell repertoires in COVID-19. TCRdb's table, derived via immunoSEQ multiplex PCR, lists solely in-frame clones and lacks some. Of approximately 150,000 clones in the sample, around 80% were seen once. Sequencing was performed on peripheral blood. The receptors shown here come from a human donor with acute or convalescent COVID-19. The donor label of this sample is uncertain.

Only one count was recorded for this clone. The identical CDR3 is also encoded by other nucleotide sequences in the sample. V usage is TRBV6-5 and J usage is TRBJ1-1; D possibly corresponds to TRBD1 (6 bases). The V end was cut by 6 bases, the J end by 1 base, with 9 bases between. Germline assignment: CDR1 MNHEY and CDR2 SVGAGI. This CDR3 spans 13 amino acids. The CDR3 nucleotides are TGTGCCAGCAGCTTGGACAGGAACACTGAAGCTTTCTTT. Translation gives CASSLDRNTEAFF.

The chain has TRBV18 and TRBJ2-5, with 7 bases matching TRBD1. This CDR3 has 14 residues. Germline CDR1 is KGHSH and CDR2 is LQKENI. Trimming took 6 bases from V and 5 from J; bases not matched to a gene: 9. CDR3 sequence: CASSLNRGTETQYF. The DNA of the CDR3 is TGTGCCAGCTCGCTGAACAGGGGAACCGAGACCCAGTACTTC. The full variable domain, in which reference TRBV18 and TRBJ2-5 provide the parts outside the CDR3, is NAGVMQNPRHLVRRRGQEARLRCSPMKGHSHVYWYRQLPEEGLKFMVYLQKENIIDESGMPKERFSAEFPKEGPSILRIQQVVRGDSAAYFCASSLNRGTETQYFGPGTRLLVL.

The V call is TRBV29-1, the J call TRBJ1-1; maybe TRBD1 (6 bases). V was shortened by 7 bases and J by 4 bases, with 13 bases between the two germline ends. Germline V gene sequence: CDR1 SQVTM, CDR2 ANQGSEA. There are 12 residues in the CDR3. CDR3 loop: CSAYNRVTEAFF. The DNA for the CDR3 is TGCAGCGCGTATAACAGGGTCACTGAAGCTTTCTTT.

This clone has only a few counts. This chain links TRBV7-8 with TRBJ2-7; 10 nucleotides agree with TRBD1. CDR1 and CDR2 (germline): SGHVS, FQNEAQ. V was clipped by 5 bases and J by 7 bases; unmatched bases: 11. There are 15 residues in the CDR3. The CDR3 loop reads CASSTRDRGSREQYF. CDR3 sequence (DNA): TGTGCCAGCAGCACCCGGGACAGGGGTTCGCGGGAGCAGTACTTC.

The chain uses TRBV2 and TRBJ2-1, with TRBD1 as a possible D gene (6 bases). The CDR3 has 12 amino acids. V lost 8 bases, J lost 8 bases, and 13 bases lay in between. Germline CDR1 SNHLY, CDR2 FYNNEI. In DNA, the CDR3 is TGTGCCAGCGGTGGAACAGGGCATGAGCAGTTCTTC. Protein product: CASGGTGHEQFF. The full variable domain, with the rest looked up from reference TRBV2 and TRBJ2-1, is EPEVTQTPSHQVTQMGQEVILRCVPISNHLYFYWYRQILGQKVEFLVSFYNNEISEKSEIFDDQFSVERPDGSNFTLKIRSTKLEDSAMYFCASGGTGHEQFFGPGTRLTVL.

The chain uses TRBV29-1 and TRBJ1-6; D is possibly TRBD1 (6 bases). This CDR3 contains 13 residues. V lost 4 bases and J lost 5, with 9 bases in between. Per the germline V gene, CDR1 is SQVTM and CDR2 is ANQGSEA. CDR3 DNA sequence: TGCAGCGTTGCAGGGGACAATAATTCACCCCTCCACTTT. Amino acid sequence: CSVAGDNNSPLHF.

The chain joins TRBV10-3 to TRBJ2-3; 8 bases match TRBD2. Germline loops: CDR1 ENHRY, CDR2 SYGVKD. V lost 6 bases to trimming and J lost 3 bases; unmatched junction nucleotides: 5. The CDR3 is 14 residues long. CDR3 protein: CAIRPGGETDTQYF. CDR3 nucleotides: TGTGCCATCAGGCCGGGGGGGGAAACAGATACGCAGTATTTT.

The chain is built from TRBV18 and TRBJ1-2; no reliable D call. Germline lookup yields CDR1 KGHSH and CDR2 LQKENI. The CDR3 runs to 15 residues. V was pared by 2 bases and J by 0 bases, with 10 bases between. For the CDR3, the DNA is TGTGCCAGCTCACCAGTTTCTTCCTCTAACTATGGCTACACCTTC. It specifies CASSPVSSSNYGYTF.

The chain employs TRBV7-2 and TRBJ2-5; 7 bases fit TRBD1. With 2 bases clipped from V and 2 bases from J, the junction kept 5 bases outside the gene matches. Per germline, CDR1 SGHTA and CDR2 FQGNSA. CDR3 length: 15 amino acids. The CDR3 DNA reads as TGTGCCAGCAGCTTATTTGGACAGGAGCAAGAGACCCAGTACTTC. Encoded protein: CASSLFGQEQETQYF.

This chain uses TRBV14 with TRBJ1-1, with 9 bases lining up with TRBD1. The V segment lost 4 bases and the J segment 4 bases; nucleotides outside the gene matches: 7. Germline V lookup: CDR1 SGHDN, CDR2 FVKESK. CDR3 length equals 15 residues. CDR3 in DNA: TGTGCCAGCAGCCGACAAATGACAGGGGGCACTGAAGCTTTCTTT. Protein sequence: CASSRQMTGGTEAFF.

In this sample, this clone turned up a few times. The V call is TRBV19, the J call TRBJ2-5, with TRBD1 as a possible D gene (6 bases). The germline CDR1 and CDR2 sequences are LNHDA and SQIVND (reference sequence). V shed 0 bases and J shed 6 bases, with 14 bases lying between them. This CDR3 region has 15 residues. The CDR3 is CASSIDLQGTKTQYF. CDR3 DNA: TGTGCCAGTAGTATAGATCTACAGGGCACGAAGACCCAGTACTTC. The entire variable domain, with the rest obtained from reference TRBV19 and TRBJ2-5, is as follows: DGGITQSPKYLFRKEGQNVTLSCEQNLNHDAMYWYRQDPGQGLRLIYYSQIVNDFQKGDIAEGYSVSREKKESFPLTVTSAQKNPTAFYLCASSIDLQGTKTQYFGPGTRLLVL.